The subject of this entry is one TCR beta chain. Its antigen is not known. TCR beta CDR3 regions were amplified from RNA. An initial round of RT-PCR targeting the TCR CDR3 relied on the HTBI primer set. TCRdb used MiXCR to reprocess the multiplex PCR reads, holding one entry per CDR3 protein. The table includes over 200,000 distinct CDR3 sequences, about 16% detected once. Together with thyroid ultrasound, orbital computed tomography, serum thyroxine and TRAb, clinical symptoms were used for diagnoses. CDR1 and CDR2 from the germline V gene are KGHSH and LQKENI. V gave up 10 bases and J gave up 0 bases; unmatched junction bases: 7. The length of the CDR3 is 14 residues. These data originate in a study of T cells in Graves' hyperthyroidism and ophthalmopathy. Findings and caveats of the study: Blood also contained most expanded thyroid clonotypes above 0.001.

The chain combines TRBV18 with TRBJ2-7; the match to TRBD1 covers 9 bases. The clonotype comes from a man aged 40-49 years with Graves' hyperthyroidism. Sequenced sample: blood. CDR3 residues: CATKPGQGSYEQYF. For the CDR3, the DNA is TGTGCCACCAAACCGGGACAGGGCTCCTACGAGCAGTACTTC.